This T cell receptor beta chain was sequenced in a study of blood T cell repertoires in COVID-19. Study as a whole: Sources were T cells, B-cell-depleted T cells, or PBMCs; the material itself was cDNA or gDNA.

V lost 3 bases and J lost 5; bases outside the gene matches: 7. This CDR3 comprises 15 residues. The germline V gene has CDR1 SGDLS and CDR2 YYNGEE. In this sample, this clone turned up once. Per the authors' pipeline: Amplification of reference gene primers was used by the study to estimate nucleated cell counts. Here immunoSEQ multiplex PCR was the method, and the copy in TCRdb shows in-frame clones only, minus some. V, J and clone size derive from that table, while D and trimming were established from the DNA sequence. The sample lists more than 20,000 clones; roughly 88% were seen once. The sample comprised peripheral blood. The chain recombines TRBV9 with TRBJ2-1; 8 positions match TRBD1. The sequence was obtained from a man in his 70s with acute or convalescent COVID-19. The CDR3: CASSADRGTHNEQFF. The DNA for the CDR3 is TGTGCCAGCAGCGCTGACAGGGGAACCCACAATGAGCAGTTCTTC. Based on the CDR3 plus reference TRBV9 and TRBJ2-1, the full variable domain is DSGVTQTPKHLITATGQRVTLRCSPRSGDLSVYWYQQSLDQGLQFLIQYYNGEERAKGNILERFSAQQFPDLHSELNLSSLELGDSALYFCASSADRGTHNEQFFGPGTRLTVL.